The clone carrying this TCR beta chain is a singleton in its sample. The tumor samples were collected prior to definitive surgery or chemotherapy. Data came from immunoSEQ multiplex PCR; TCRdb stores just in-frame clones and leaves some out. The sample has about 360 clones; approximately 74% are singletons. The data stem from a study of high-grade serous ovarian cancer treatment subgroups. Study as a whole: Mean per sample: approximately 13,000 reads, around 7,100 unique TCR beta rearrangements.

The CDR3 extends over 16 amino acids. From germline, CDR1 is LNHNV and CDR2 YYDKDF (reference sequence). J was trimmed by 6 bases and V by 6 bases; bases with no gene match: 12. The chain employs TRBV15 and TRBJ2-3; 10 bases map to TRBD1. This receptor was taken from a human donor with high-grade serous ovarian cancer. Sequenced material: tumor tissue. The CDR3 reads CATRGSGQGVMDTQYF. The CDR3 nucleotides read TGTGCCACCAGGGGCTCAGGACAGGGGGTTATGGATACGCAGTATTTT.